The sequence of this T cell receptor beta chain was determined in a study of cytomegalovirus exposure and HLA in healthy donors. Whole-study results and caveats: Reportedly, fewer N-insertions than the approximately 700-donor mean appeared in an Asian-associated ancestry cluster in a later analysis. In a later analysis, most CMV-associated TCR beta chains appeared HLA-restricted.

It was with 60 Vbeta and 13 Jbeta primers that the PCR ran. Assay used: immunoSEQ multiplex PCR; TCRdb lists only in-frame clones, some missing. The sample contains 150,000 to 200,000 clones, roughly 77% of which appear only once. Remarks on this clone: Its specificity is unknown.

Sequenced: PBMCs. This receptor was taken from a young man in good health and CMV-seropositive.

CDR3 in DNA: TGTGCCAGCTCACTTCAGGACACTGAAGCTTTCTTT. It is translated as CASSLQDTEAFF. The gene calls are TRBV18 and TRBJ1-1; the D is unclear. The CDR3 totals 12 residues. CDR1 is KGHSH and CDR2 is LQKENI in the germline V gene. V was trimmed by 4 bases and J by 3 bases, leaving 6 bases between them.